This TCR beta chain is from a study of technical replicates of blood from several donors. The assay was immunoSEQ multiplex PCR, and TCRdb's table has in-frame clones only and misses some. Of 55,000 to 80,000 clones listed, around 93% are singletons. V was pared by 5 bases and J by 5 bases, with 13 bases between. The germline gives CDR1 SNHLY, CDR2 FYNNEI. The CDR3 is 14 amino acids. The TCR was taken from a human donor in good health. The specimen sequenced was T cells isolated from PBMCs. The V and J genes are TRBV2 and TRBJ1-5; no clear D gene. In DNA, the CDR3 is TGTGCCAGCAGTCCCGTCTCCGGGGATCAGCCCCAGCATTTT. It specifies CASSPVSGDQPQHF.